Listed below are T cell receptor beta chains from one sample, sequenced in a study of blood T cell repertoires in COVID-19. Sequencing was performed with immunoSEQ multiplex PCR; in TCRdb, only in-frame clones are kept and a portion is missing. In the table there are 60,000 to 80,000 clones, around 91% of which are singletons. The sequenced sample consisted of peripheral blood. These receptor sequences come from a woman aged 55-70 years with COVID-19, enrolled during active disease. The CDR3 runs from the conserved cysteine through the conserved F or W. Fields, in order: clone size, J gene, V gene, D gene, CDR3 protein, CDR3 DNA. A D gene is named only where the DNA matches it firmly. The size entry is marked missing in some rows and otherwise reads once, few, many or a size class.

abundance: few
j_gene: TRBJ2-1
v_gene: TRBV9
d_gene: TRBD2
CDR3aa: CASSVDGGGVNEQFF
CDR3nt: TGTGCCAGCAGCGTAGATGGGGGAGGGGTGAATGAGCAGTTCTTC

abundance: .
j_gene: TRBJ2-5
v_gene: TRBV4-1
d_gene: .
CDR3aa: CASSQGGGISETQYF
CDR3nt: TGCGCCAGCAGCCAAGGTGGGGGGATCTCAGAGACCCAGTACTTC

abundance: .
j_gene: TRBJ2-1
v_gene: TRBV5-6
d_gene: .
CDR3aa: CASSLVIGNGYNEQFF
CDR3nt: TGTGCCAGCAGCTTGGTGATCGGGAACGGGTACAATGAGCAGTTCTTC

abundance: .
j_gene: TRBJ2-3
v_gene: TRBV2
d_gene: .
CDR3aa: CAIDRDSGLDTQYF
CDR3nt: TGTGCCATCGACCGGGACTCCGGGCTAGATACGCAGTATTTT

abundance: .
j_gene: TRBJ1-3
v_gene: TRBV2
d_gene: .
CDR3aa: CASSELVSSPFGNTIYF
CDR3nt: TGTGCCAGCAGTGAACTCGTGTCAAGCCCCTTTGGAAACACCATATATTTT

abundance: .
j_gene: TRBJ1-5
v_gene: TRBV24-1
d_gene: .
CDR3aa: CATSDGQRGGLGNQPQHF
CDR3nt: TGTGCCACCAGTGATGGACAGAGGGGCGGGTTGGGCAATCAGCCCCAGCATTTT

abundance: .
j_gene: TRBJ1-2
v_gene: TRBV19
d_gene: TRBD1
CDR3aa: CASSTRGPHYGYTF
CDR3nt: TGTGCCAGTAGTACCAGGGGGCCCCACTATGGCTACACCTTC

abundance: .
j_gene: TRBJ2-3
v_gene: TRBV6-5
d_gene: .
CDR3aa: CASSSDWPSTDTQYF
CDR3nt: TGTGCCAGCAGTTCTGACTGGCCTAGCACAGATACGCAGTATTTT

abundance: few
j_gene: TRBJ1-6
v_gene: TRBV6-5
d_gene: .
CDR3aa: CASSPSGGTDSPLHF
CDR3nt: TGTGCCAGCAGCCCGTCCGGGGGGACGGATTCACCCCTCCACTTT

abundance: .
j_gene: TRBJ1-2
v_gene: TRBV28
d_gene: TRBD1
CDR3aa: CASVTGVGGYTF
CDR3nt: TGTGCCAGCGTCACAGGGGTTGGTGGCTACACCTTC

abundance: .
j_gene: TRBJ1-2
v_gene: TRBV5-1
d_gene: .
CDR3aa: CASSLVGQGSDGYTF
CDR3nt: TGCGCCAGCAGCTTGGTAGGGCAGGGCAGCGATGGCTACACCTTC

abundance: .
j_gene: TRBJ1-3
v_gene: TRBV7-9
d_gene: TRBD1
CDR3aa: CASSPRTGSVRGNTIYF
CDR3nt: TGTGCCAGCAGCCCGAGGACAGGTTCCGTGAGAGGAAACACCATATATTTT

abundance: .
j_gene: TRBJ1-6
v_gene: TRBV4-3
d_gene: .
CDR3aa: CASSQVVGGNNSPLHF
CDR3nt: TGCGCCAGCAGCCAAGTGGTCGGGGGGAATAATTCACCCCTCCACTTT

abundance: .
j_gene: TRBJ1-2
v_gene: TRBV6-4
d_gene: TRBD1
CDR3aa: CATKTGTGATYGYTF
CDR3nt: TGTGCCACCAAGACCGGGACAGGAGCGACCTATGGCTACACCTTC

abundance: .
j_gene: TRBJ1-1
v_gene: TRBV15
d_gene: TRBD1
CDR3aa: CATSRDRGATEAFF
CDR3nt: TGTGCCACCAGCAGGGACAGGGGAGCCACTGAAGCTTTCTTT

abundance: .
j_gene: TRBJ2-7
v_gene: TRBV19
d_gene: TRBD1
CDR3aa: CASSAKTGVDEQYF
CDR3nt: TGTGCCAGTAGTGCGAAGACAGGGGTCGACGAGCAGTACTTC

abundance: .
j_gene: TRBJ2-7
v_gene: TRBV5-1
d_gene: TRBD2
CDR3aa: CASSLGGTSSYEQYF
CDR3nt: TGCGCCAGCAGCTTGGGGGGGACTAGCTCCTACGAGCAGTACTTC

abundance: .
j_gene: TRBJ1-1
v_gene: TRBV2
d_gene: TRBD1
CDR3aa: CASREGRGLTEAFF
CDR3nt: TGTGCCAGCAGGGAGGGCAGGGGGCTCACTGAAGCTTTCTTT

abundance: .
j_gene: TRBJ2-7
v_gene: TRBV27
d_gene: TRBD2
CDR3aa: CASSPPGRVSYEQYF
CDR3nt: TGTGCCAGCAGCCCGCCGGGGAGGGTTTCCTACGAGCAGTACTTC

abundance: .
j_gene: TRBJ1-5
v_gene: TRBV6-5
d_gene: .
CDR3aa: CASSPAGYSNQPQHF
CDR3nt: TGTGCCAGCAGCCCCGCGGGTTATAGCAATCAGCCCCAGCATTTT

abundance: .
j_gene: TRBJ2-1
v_gene: TRBV19
d_gene: TRBD1
CDR3aa: CASRDPLGQGGNEQFF
CDR3nt: TGTGCCAGTAGAGACCCATTGGGACAGGGCGGCAATGAGCAGTTCTTC

abundance: once
j_gene: TRBJ1-2
v_gene: TRBV12-3/TRBV12-4
d_gene: .
CDR3aa: CASSRGSPGGYTF
CDR3nt: TGTGCCAGCAGCCGTGGGAGCCCGGGCGGCTACACCTTC

abundance: .
j_gene: TRBJ1-6
v_gene: TRBV7-2
d_gene: TRBD1
CDR3aa: CASSLKRGPAAPLHF
CDR3nt: TGTGCCAGCAGCTTGAAAAGGGGGCCCGCGGCACCCCTCCACTTT

abundance: few
j_gene: TRBJ1-6
v_gene: TRBV7-3
d_gene: TRBD1
CDR3aa: CASSPSGDRGDSPLHF
CDR3nt: TGTGCCAGCAGCCCATCGGGTGACAGGGGAGATTCACCCCTCCACTTT

abundance: .
j_gene: TRBJ2-3
v_gene: TRBV11-1
d_gene: .
CDR3aa: CASSLIAPDSTDTQYF
CDR3nt: TGTGCCAGCAGCTTAATAGCCCCGGACTCCACAGATACGCAGTATTTT

abundance: .
j_gene: TRBJ1-5
v_gene: TRBV19
d_gene: .
CDR3aa: CASSIRQHRYNQPQHF
CDR3nt: TGTGCCAGTAGTATAAGACAGCATCGATACAATCAGCCCCAGCATTTT

abundance: .
j_gene: TRBJ1-2
v_gene: TRBV6-5
d_gene: .
CDR3aa: CASSTHQGSYGYTF
CDR3nt: TGTGCCAGCAGTACCCATCAGGGGAGCTATGGCTACACCTTC

abundance: .
j_gene: TRBJ1-5
v_gene: TRBV6-6
d_gene: .
CDR3aa: CASSYLGVSNQPQHF
CDR3nt: TGTGCCAGCAGTTACTTAGGGGTGTCCAATCAGCCCCAGCATTTT

abundance: .
j_gene: TRBJ2-7
v_gene: TRBV29-1
d_gene: TRBD2
CDR3aa: CSVELERGVTYEQYF
CDR3nt: TGCAGCGTTGAATTAGAGCGGGGGGTAACCTACGAGCAGTACTTC

abundance: once
j_gene: TRBJ1-6
v_gene: TRBV30
d_gene: .
CDR3aa: CAWSPPGSYNSPLHF
CDR3nt: TGTGCCTGGAGTCCTCCGGGATCCTATAATTCACCCCTCCACTTT

abundance: .
j_gene: TRBJ1-2
v_gene: TRBV2
d_gene: TRBD1
CDR3aa: CASSQAPGGSYGYTF
CDR3nt: TGTGCCAGCAGCCAAGCCCCAGGGGGCAGCTATGGCTACACCTTC

abundance: .
j_gene: TRBJ2-7
v_gene: TRBV12-1
d_gene: .
CDR3aa: CASSRPRPGQGPYEQYF
CDR3nt: TGTGCCAGCAGCCGTCCCCGTCCGGGACAGGGGCCCTACGAGCAGTACTTC

abundance: .
j_gene: TRBJ1-1
v_gene: TRBV4-3
d_gene: .
CDR3aa: CASSQEVVVGGSEAFF
CDR3nt: TGCGCCAGCAGCCAAGAAGTAGTTGTCGGGGGAAGTGAAGCTTTCTTT

abundance: .
j_gene: TRBJ2-2
v_gene: TRBV6-6
d_gene: .
CDR3aa: CASSYWGDTGELFF
CDR3nt: TGTGCCAGCAGTTACTGGGGGGACACCGGGGAGCTGTTTTTT

abundance: .
j_gene: TRBJ1-3
v_gene: TRBV21-1
d_gene: .
CDR3aa: CASSLTPTGAGNTIYF
CDR3nt: TGTGCCAGCAGCCTCACGCCCACAGGGGCTGGAAACACCATATATTTT

abundance: .
j_gene: TRBJ2-7
v_gene: TRBV6-6
d_gene: TRBD1
CDR3aa: CASSSHRTGKAYEQYF
CDR3nt: TGTGCCAGCAGCTCCCACCGGACAGGTAAAGCCTACGAGCAGTACTTC

abundance: .
j_gene: TRBJ2-5
v_gene: TRBV18
d_gene: TRBD2
CDR3aa: CASSPSGEGETQYF
CDR3nt: TGTGCCAGCTCACCGTCTGGGGAGGGGGAGACCCAGTACTTC

abundance: .
j_gene: TRBJ1-1
v_gene: TRBV11-3
d_gene: TRBD1
CDR3aa: CASSPPDRERGRAFF
CDR3nt: TGTGCCAGCAGCCCACCCGACAGGGAGAGGGGCCGAGCTTTCTTT

abundance: .
j_gene: TRBJ1-2
v_gene: TRBV10-1
d_gene: .
CDR3aa: CASSGTVGSYGYTF
CDR3nt: TGCGCCAGCAGTGGGACAGTTGGGTCCTATGGCTACACCTTC

abundance: .
j_gene: TRBJ2-7
v_gene: TRBV28
d_gene: .
CDR3aa: CASSFRGGSYEQYF
CDR3nt: TGTGCCAGCAGTTTTAGGGGGGGCTCCTACGAGCAGTACTTC

abundance: .
j_gene: TRBJ2-3
v_gene: TRBV7-6
d_gene: TRBD1
CDR3aa: CASSLDIQGQLSTDTQYF
CDR3nt: TGTGCCAGCAGCTTGGACATACAGGGGCAACTTAGCACAGATACGCAGTATTTT

abundance: .
j_gene: TRBJ1-4
v_gene: TRBV19
d_gene: TRBD1
CDR3aa: CASSGGQGRTNEKLFF
CDR3nt: TGTGCCAGTAGCGGGGGACAGGGGAGGACTAATGAAAAACTGTTTTTT

abundance: .
j_gene: TRBJ1-1
v_gene: TRBV19
d_gene: TRBD1
CDR3aa: CASSLQGAFNTEAFF
CDR3nt: TGTGCCAGTAGTTTACAGGGGGCTTTCAACACTGAAGCTTTCTTT

abundance: .
j_gene: TRBJ2-3
v_gene: TRBV19
d_gene: TRBD2
CDR3aa: CASSIEGLDPDTQYF
CDR3nt: TGTGCCAGTAGTATAGAGGGACTAGACCCAGATACGCAGTATTTT

abundance: .
j_gene: TRBJ1-3
v_gene: TRBV6-5
d_gene: .
CDR3aa: CASSTGITLGTIYF
CDR3nt: TGTGCCAGCAGTACAGGAATTACCCTGGGGACCATATATTTT

abundance: .
j_gene: TRBJ2-7
v_gene: TRBV19
d_gene: .
CDR3aa: CASSGQRPPYEQYF
CDR3nt: TGTGCCAGTAGTGGCCAGCGACCTCCCTACGAGCAGTACTTC

abundance: .
j_gene: TRBJ2-1
v_gene: TRBV11-1
d_gene: .
CDR3aa: CASSPDTYNEQFF
CDR3nt: TGTGCCAGCAGCCCAGACACTTACAATGAGCAGTTCTTC

abundance: .
j_gene: TRBJ2-7
v_gene: TRBV28
d_gene: TRBD1
CDR3aa: CASSPDRAEQYF
CDR3nt: TGTGCCAGCAGCCCTGACAGGGCCGAGCAGTACTTC

abundance: .
j_gene: TRBJ1-2
v_gene: TRBV12-3/TRBV12-4
d_gene: .
CDR3aa: CASSRDRLYGYTF
CDR3nt: TGTGCCAGCAGTCGAGACAGACTCTATGGCTACACCTTC

abundance: .
j_gene: TRBJ2-7
v_gene: TRBV7-9
d_gene: .
CDR3aa: CASSLTRTEAYEQYF
CDR3nt: TGTGCCAGCAGCCTCACGCGGACAGAAGCCTACGAGCAGTACTTC

abundance: .
j_gene: TRBJ2-2
v_gene: TRBV10-2
d_gene: .
CDR3aa: CASTRGNTGEPFF
CDR3nt: TGCGCCAGCACCCGAGGGAACACCGGGGAGCCCTTTTTT

abundance: once
j_gene: TRBJ2-3
v_gene: TRBV30
d_gene: TRBD2
CDR3aa: CAWRTSGADTQYF
CDR3nt: TGTGCCTGGAGAACTAGCGGGGCAGATACGCAGTATTTT

abundance: .
j_gene: TRBJ2-2
v_gene: TRBV7-3
d_gene: TRBD2
CDR3aa: CASSLLKTGRISGELFF
CDR3nt: TGTGCCAGCAGCTTACTCAAAACCGGGAGGATATCCGGGGAGCTGTTTTTT

abundance: few
j_gene: TRBJ2-1
v_gene: TRBV5-4
d_gene: TRBD2
CDR3aa: CASSPGLAGGREQFF
CDR3nt: TGTGCCAGCAGCCCGGGACTAGCGGGAGGGCGAGAGCAGTTCTTC

abundance: .
j_gene: TRBJ2-1
v_gene: TRBV3-1/TRBV3-2
d_gene: .
CDR3aa: CASSLSGEQFF
CDR3nt: TGTGCCAGCAGCCTGTCGGGTGAGCAGTTCTTC